These 28 T cell receptor beta chains were all obtained from the same sample, sequenced in a study of response to subunit inactivated influenza vaccine. TCRdb reanalysed the RT-PCR reads using MiXCR and keeps one entry per CDR3 protein. The table shows roughly 710,000 distinct CDR3 sequences, with approximately 14% occurring only once. The sequences come from PBMCs from blood, collected less than 15 days before vaccination. These receptors originate from a man aged 50-60 years who received an inactivated influenza vaccine.

J is TRBJ1-5 and V is TRBV7-9; TRBD1 might be the D (6 bases). CDR1 is SEHNR, CDR2 FQNEAQ, per germline (reference sequence). The length of the CDR3 is 13 residues. The germline V and J ends were trimmed by 1 base and 8 bases, with 9 bases remaining between them. CDR3 region: CASSLEGGEPQHF. The CDR3 DNA sequence: TGTGCCAGCAGCTTAGAGGGGGGTGAGCCCCAGCATTTT. Full variable domain (remainder filled in from reference TRBV7-9 and TRBJ1-5): DTGVSQNPRHKITKRGQNVTFRCDPISEHNRLYWYRQTLGQGPEFLTYFQNEAQLEKSRLLSDRFSAERPKGSFSTLEIQRTEQGDSAMYLCASSLEGGEPQHFGDGTRLSIL.

At least ten counts were recorded for this clonotype. The chain carries TRBV5-6 and TRBJ2-3; no firm D call. V dropped 2 bases and J dropped 1 base, with 5 bases sitting between them. There are 13 residues in the CDR3. Germline V gives CDR1 SGHDT, CDR2 YYEEEE. CDR3 amino acids: CASSLKGTDTQYF. CDR3 bases: TGTGCCAGCAGCTTAAAAGGCACAGATACGCAGTATTTT.

The chain is built from TRBV7-6 and TRBJ2-5, with D possibly TRBD1 on 6 matching bases. The germline V and J ends were trimmed by 1 base and 5 bases, with 20 bases remaining between them. Germline V lookup: CDR1 SGHVS, CDR2 FNYEAQ. The CDR3 contains 17 residues. The CDR3 DNA follows: TGTGCCAGCAGCTTAGAGGCAGGGGAAGGATTCGGGGAGACCCAGTACTTC. It specifies CASSLEAGEGFGETQYF.

This clonotype has more than one count but fewer than ten. The V call is TRBV5-5, the J call TRBJ2-3, with 8 positions matching TRBD2. Per germline, CDR1 SGHKS and CDR2 YYEKEE (reference sequence). The CDR3 runs 15 residues. The V and J ends lost 6 bases and 3 bases, in that order; junction bases with no gene match: 9. CDR3 sequence reads: CASISGGGRTDTQYF. As DNA, the CDR3 is TGTGCCAGCATCTCCGGCGGGGGGAGGACAGATACGCAGTATTTT.

This clonotype was recorded many times. This sequence joins TRBV3-1 and TRBJ2-4; D is possibly TRBD2 (6 bases). Deletions cut 6 bases from V and 8 bases from J, with 14 bases between. Germline-derived CDR1 and CDR2 are LGHDT and YNNKEL (reference sequence). This CDR3 spans 13 amino acids. CDR3 coding DNA: TGTGCCAGCAGAGCCCCGTCTAGCGACATTCAGTACTTC. Protein: CASRAPSSDIQYF.

The V call is TRBV7-2, the J call TRBJ1-5; no definite D call. V was pared by 0 bases and J by 1 base, with 7 bases between. Germline assignment: CDR1 SGHTA and CDR2 FQGNSA. The CDR3 is 15 amino acids. The CDR3 loop is CASSLAGNSNQPQHF. For the CDR3, the DNA is TGTGCCAGCAGCTTAGCAGGGAACAGCAATCAGCCCCAGCATTTT. The full variable domain, in which reference TRBV7-2 and TRBJ1-5 provide the parts outside the CDR3, is GAGVSQSPSNKVTEKGKDVELRCDPISGHTALYWYRQSLGQGLEFLIYFQGNSAPDKSGLPSDRFSAERTGGSVSTLTIQRTQQEDSAVYLCASSLAGNSNQPQHFGDGTRLSIL.

CDR3 in DNA: TGCGCCAGCAGCTTGGCTACCCTCAGGCCCCAGCATTTT. It encodes CASSLATLRPQHF. This sequence joins TRBV5-1 and TRBJ1-5; D gene unclear. Germline-derived CDR1 and CDR2 are SGHRS and YFSETQ. V was trimmed by 0 bases and J by 9 bases, leaving 10 bases between them. The CDR3 sequence is 13 residues long.

This clonotype was recorded a few times. The genes are TRBV6-1 and TRBJ1-1, with TRBD1 identical over 8 bases. With V trimmed by 6 bases and J by 6 bases, 9 bases remained unmatched. The CDR3 sequence is 14 residues long. Germline-derived CDR1 and CDR2 are MNHNS and SASEGT. The chain's CDR3 is CASRKTGVIAEAFF. CDR3 in DNA: TGTGCCAGCAGAAAGACAGGGGTCATAGCTGAAGCTTTCTTT.

In this sample, this clonotype turned up a few times. The chain carries TRBV19 and TRBJ2-6; a weak D match, TRBD1 (6 bases). CDR3 length equals 16 residues. The V gene's germline CDR1 is LNHDA and CDR2 SQIVND (reference sequence). V lost 7 bases to trimming and J lost 0 bases, with 13 bases between them. CDR3 DNA: TGTGCCAGTACCGGATGGGGGCTCTCTGGGGCCAACGTCCTGACTTTC. This gives the protein CASTGWGLSGANVLTF.

This clonotype was detected only a few times. For the CDR3, the DNA is TGTGCCAGCAGACGAGCGGGAGGGCCAATCACAGATACGCAGTATTTT. It specifies CASRRAGGPITDTQYF. The chain carries TRBV27 and TRBJ2-3, with TRBD2 identical over 10 bases. The V and J ends lost 6 bases and 2 bases, in that order; junction bases with no gene match: 8. Germline lookup yields CDR1 MNHEY and CDR2 SMNVEV (reference sequence). There are 16 residues in the CDR3.

V and J are TRBV20-1 and TRBJ2-7, with TRBD1 matching 7 bases. This CDR3 is 13 amino acids long. CDR1 and CDR2 (germline): DFQATT, SNEGSKA (reference sequence). V dropped 6 bases and J dropped 0; count of bases not matched to a gene: 5. The CDR3 loop is CSALRGYSYEQYF. DNA of the CDR3: TGCAGTGCCCTCAGGGGGTACTCCTACGAGCAGTACTTC.

This clonotype was detected a few times. The genes are TRBV7-2 and TRBJ2-4, with 9 bases aligning to TRBD2. After removal of 5 bases from V and 8 bases from J, the junction contained 10 bases not matched to a gene. This CDR3 has 15 amino acids. Germline-derived CDR1 and CDR2 are SGHTA and FQGNSA. The CDR3 DNA sequence: TGTGCCAGCAGCCCGCAGGGCGGGGGGGCTGACATTCAGTACTTC. This codes for CASSPQGGGADIQYF.

This clonotype was found many times. This rearrangement joins TRBV7-9 to TRBJ2-7; 7 bases map to TRBD1. V was pared by 5 bases and J by 2 bases, with 9 bases of the junction left unmatched. The CDR3 is 15 amino acids. CDR1 and CDR2 from the germline V gene are SEHNR and FQNEAQ (reference sequence). In DNA, the CDR3 is TGTGCCAGCAGCCGGGACCTCACAGGGGCCTACGAGCAGTACTTC. Protein: CASSRDLTGAYEQYF.

There are a few counts of this clonotype. The chain uses TRBV28 and TRBJ2-1, with a possible D match to TRBD1 (7 bases). V was shortened by 6 bases and J by 4 bases, with 16 bases between the two germline ends. This CDR3 contains 15 residues. CDR1 is MDHEN and CDR2 is SYDVKM in the germline V gene. The CDR3 here is CASRLRDREYNEQFF. The CDR3 DNA reads TGTGCCAGCAGACTGCGGGACAGAGAATACAATGAGCAGTTCTTC.

In its sample, this clonotype was seen a few times. V gene TRBV2 combines with J gene TRBJ2-1; D is unclear. V lost 2 bases and J lost 4, with 24 bases in between. Per germline, CDR1 SNHLY and CDR2 FYNNEI. The CDR3 is 19 amino acids. The CDR3 coding sequence is TGTGCCAGCAGTGAATTCCTCGATCCCCCATTGACGGTATACAATGAGCAGTTCTTC. Its translation is CASSEFLDPPLTVYNEQFF. Full variable domain (remainder filled in from reference TRBV2 and TRBJ2-1): EPEVTQTPSHQVTQMGQEVILRCVPISNHLYFYWYRQILGQKVEFLVSFYNNEISEKSEIFDDQFSVERPDGSNFTLKIRSTKLEDSAMYFCASSEFLDPPLTVYNEQFFGPGTRLTVL.

This clonotype was recorded a few times. The chain employs TRBV10-3 and TRBJ1-1; 8 nucleotides align to TRBD1. Germline CDR1 ENHRY, CDR2 SYGVKD. CDR3 length: 12 amino acids. Unmatched junction bases numbered 11, after V lost 10 bases and J lost 10 bases. CDR3 sequence reads: CATHGTGGLAFF. CDR3 sequence (DNA): TGTGCCACCCATGGAACAGGGGGGTTAGCTTTCTTT.

The sample holds many counts of this clonotype. This chain uses TRBV12-3 or TRBV12-4 with TRBJ2-1; D is ambiguous. This CDR3 contains 15 residues. V dropped 1 base and J dropped 6 bases, with 13 bases sitting between them. The CDR3 loop is CASSLGEILTNEQFF. In nucleotides, the CDR3 is TGTGCCAGCAGTTTAGGGGAAATTCTTACCAATGAGCAGTTCTTC.

This clonotype was observed a few times. CDR3 residues: CASSQGLGKTTGELFF. The CDR3 DNA sequence: TGTGCCAGCAGCCAAGGTTTAGGGAAGACCACCGGGGAGCTGTTTTTT. The chain couples TRBV4-2 to TRBJ2-2, with D unresolved. The CDR3 has 16 residues. Trimming removed 1 base from V and 4 bases from J, with 13 bases in between. Germline CDR1 reads LGHNA; CDR2 reads YNFKEQ.

This clonotype was counted a few times. This chain uses TRBV7-2 with TRBJ1-1; D is perhaps TRBD1 (5 bases). Germline CDR1 and CDR2: SGHTA and FQGNSA. V lost 5 bases to trimming and J lost 8 bases, with 12 bases between them. CDR3 size: 12 residues. CDR3 region: CASSPLGAEAFF. DNA of the CDR3: TGTGCCAGCAGCCCGTTAGGGGCGGAAGCTTTCTTT.

This clonotype was seen only a few times. The V and J genes are TRBV6-2 or TRBV6-3 and TRBJ2-5; 8 nucleotides line up with TRBD1. The V segment lost 2 bases and the J segment 8 bases; nucleotides outside the gene matches: 16. Germline CDR1 is MNHEY and CDR2 is SVGEGT. There are 17 residues in the CDR3. The CDR3 DNA is TGTGCCAGCAGTTACGAGTTGACAGGGGTCCCACAAGGAACCCAGTACTTC. Its protein is CASSYELTGVPQGTQYF.

This rearrangement joins TRBV5-6 to TRBJ1-2; no firm D call. In germline, CDR1 is SGHDT, CDR2 YYEEEE. Trimming cost V 1 base and J 4 bases, with 5 bases left between them. The CDR3 extends over 12 amino acids. The CDR3 DNA sequence: TGTGCCAGCAGCTTGCCGGCCTATGGCTACACCTTC. The encoded protein is CASSLPAYGYTF. The full variable domain, in which reference TRBV5-6 and TRBJ1-2 provide the parts outside the CDR3, is DAGVTQSPTHLIKTRGQQVTLRCSPKSGHDTVSWYQQALGQGPQFIFQYYEEEERQRGNFPDRFSGHQFPNYSSELNVNALLLGDSALYLCASSLPAYGYTFGSGTRLTVV.

The chain carries TRBV10-3 and TRBJ2-3; D may be TRBD2 (7 bases). CDR1 and CDR2 from the germline V gene are ENHRY and SYGVKD. This CDR3 is built from 19 residues. The V and J ends lost 0 bases and 2 bases respectively, with 21 bases between them. For the CDR3, the DNA is TGTGCCATCAGTGAGTCACTTAGGGTTGCGGGGGCGCCCACAGATACGCAGTATTTT. It is translated as CAISESLRVAGAPTDTQYF.

This clonotype was found a few times. This rearrangement joins TRBV10-2 to TRBJ2-2; TRBD2 agrees at 7 bases. V lost 3 bases and J lost 6; bases outside the gene matches: 4. Germline V CDR1 and CDR2: WSHSY, SAAADI. The CDR3 runs 14 residues. The CDR3 is CASSDASGPGELFF. In DNA, the CDR3 is TGCGCCAGCAGTGATGCTAGCGGCCCCGGGGAGCTGTTTTTT.

The chain carries TRBV20-1 and TRBJ2-3; the D gene is possibly TRBD1 (6 bases). Per the germline V gene, CDR1 is DFQATT and CDR2 is SNEGSKA (reference sequence). CDR3 size: 13 residues. V lost 5 bases to trimming and J lost 2 bases, with 11 bases between them. CDR3: CSAEDSYTDTQYF. The CDR3 coding sequence is TGCAGTGCTGAGGACAGTTACACAGATACGCAGTATTTT.

This rearrangement joins TRBV5-1 to TRBJ2-3; 9 nucleotides match TRBD1. Per the germline V gene, CDR1 is SGHRS and CDR2 is YFSETQ. Trimming at V came to 2 bases and at J to 5 bases, leaving 6 bases not matched to a gene. This CDR3 comprises 15 residues. The CDR3 region has the DNA TGCGCCAGCAGCTTCTTACAGGGGGCGGGAGATACGCAGTATTTT. It is translated as CASSFLQGAGDTQYF.

In this sample, this clonotype turned up a few times. The V and J genes are TRBV2 and TRBJ2-7; either TRBD1 or TRBD2 may fit D (6 bases each). Germline V gene sequence: CDR1 SNHLY, CDR2 FYNNEI. V lost 2 bases and J lost 2, with 13 bases in between. The CDR3 contains 15 residues. The CDR3 DNA follows: TGTGCCAGCAGTGAAAATTCCGGGGGCCCCTACGAGCAGTACTTC. It yields the protein CASSENSGGPYEQYF.

The V and J genes are TRBV6-5 and TRBJ2-7, with D perhaps matching TRBD1 or TRBD2 (5 bases each). The CDR3 runs to 14 residues. Looked up from germline, CDR1 is MNHEY and CDR2 is SVGAGI. The V and J ends lost 4 bases and 2 bases respectively, with 12 bases between them. For the CDR3, the DNA is TGTGCCAGCAGTTTGTTTCAGGGACCCTACGAGCAGTACTTC. This codes for CASSLFQGPYEQYF.

The genes are TRBV5-1 and TRBJ2-2, with 8 bases matching TRBD1. The CDR3 is 15 amino acids. The germline gives CDR1 SGHRS, CDR2 YFSETQ. V lost 3 bases and J lost 8; bases outside the gene matches: 9. The DNA for the CDR3 is TGCGCCAGCAGCTACTTGACGACAGGGGTAGGGGAGCTGTTTTTT. Residues: CASSYLTTGVGELFF.